Listed here are 20 T cell receptor beta chains from one sample, sequenced in a study of cytomegalovirus exposure and HLA in healthy donors. Sequencing used immunoSEQ multiplex PCR; TCRdb keeps in-frame clones, though not all of them. The repertoire consists of under 400,000 clones, with roughly 89% occurring once and the leading ten covering 0.83%. Sequenced input: PBMCs. Receptors were obtained from a woman aged 18-30 years in good health and CMV-seronegative.

The chain couples TRBV10-3 to TRBJ1-1; D possibly corresponds to TRBD1 (6 bases). This CDR3 is built from 14 residues. In germline, CDR1 is ENHRY, CDR2 SYGVKD. V lost 4 bases to trimming and J lost 2 bases, with 11 bases between them. CDR3 DNA: TGTGCCATCAGTGGGACGGACAGTAACACTGAAGCTTTCTTT. As protein: CAISGTDSNTEAFF.

This rearrangement joins TRBV4-1 to TRBJ1-5; 8 bases are a match to TRBD1. The junction had 12 bases not matched to a gene; V was cut back by 3 bases and J by 2 bases. This CDR3 has 18 residues. Germline lookup yields CDR1 MGHRA and CDR2 YSYEKL. CDR3 sequence (DNA): TGCGCCAGCAGCCACCTCCCGGTACAGGGGGTCGGCAATCAGCCCCAGCATTTT. This sequence encodes CASSHLPVQGVGNQPQHF.

This clone was picked up a small number of times. The chain carries TRBV28 and TRBJ2-7; possibly TRBD1 for D (5 bases). The CDR3 totals 11 residues. Trimming removed 8 bases at V and 3 bases at J, with 8 bases between. Germline-derived CDR1 and CDR2 are MDHEN and SYDVKM. CDR3 nucleotide sequence: TGTGCCAGCGGGGCGAGCTACGAGCAGTACTTC. Translation: CASGASYEQYF.

DNA for the CDR3: TGTGCCAGCAGCTTAGATGCCAGATCGGTCAGGATCCAGCCCCAGCATTTT. This translates into CASSLDARSVRIQPQHF. The chain recombines TRBV7-8 with TRBJ1-5; D unclear. The V and J ends lost 1 base and 7 bases respectively, with 20 bases between them. The CDR3 is 17 residues long. CDR1 is SGHVS and CDR2 is FQNEAQ in the germline V gene.

This clone was observed a single time. The genes are TRBV9 and TRBJ2-3; 7 nucleotides align to TRBD1. After removal of 0 bases from V and 4 bases from J, the junction contained 8 bases not matched to a gene. The germline CDR1 and CDR2 sequences are SGDLS and YYNGEE. This CDR3 is 16 amino acids long. The CDR3 DNA sequence: TGTGCCAGCAGCGTAGTCGACAGGGTCGGGGCAGATACGCAGTATTTT. Its translation is CASSVVDRVGADTQYF. Supplemented by reference TRBV9 and TRBJ2-3, the full variable domain reads DSGVTQTPKHLITATGQRVTLRCSPRSGDLSVYWYQQSLDQGLQFLIQYYNGEERAKGNILERFSAQQFPDLHSELNLSSLELGDSALYFCASSVVDRVGADTQYFGPGTRLTVL.

This chain links TRBV29-1 with TRBJ2-1; D is ambiguous. Trimming took 6 bases from V and 1 from J, leaving 19 bases between them. This CDR3 spans 16 amino acids. Germline V gene lookup returns CDR1 SQVTM and CDR2 ANQGSEA. The CDR3 loop reads CSVTMNSLSSYNEQFF. Here the CDR3 DNA reads TGCAGCGTGACGATGAACAGTTTGAGTTCCTACAATGAGCAGTTCTTC.

This clone showed up just a few times. The rearrangement uses TRBV19 and TRBJ1-2; D perhaps matches TRBD1 (5 bases). Trimming cost V 5 bases and J 7 bases, with 14 bases left between them. The CDR3 spans 13 residues. The germline gives CDR1 LNHDA, CDR2 SQIVND (reference sequence). Here the CDR3 reads CASSPRTSLGYTF. In DNA, the CDR3 is TGTGCCAGTAGTCCCAGGACATCGCTTGGCTACACCTTC.

V is TRBV30 and J is TRBJ2-3; the match to TRBD2 covers 7 bases. V lost 3 bases and J lost 0; bases outside the gene matches: 6. The CDR3 is 15 residues long. Germline CDR1 is GTSNPN and CDR2 is SVGIG (reference sequence). DNA for the CDR3: TGTGCCTGGAGCGGGAGGTCATCTAGCACAGATACGCAGTATTTT. Translated, it gives CAWSGRSSSTDTQYF.

This CDR3 is CASSFAGRASTDTQYF. CDR3 sequence (DNA): TGTGCCAGCAGTTTTGCTGGGCGGGCTAGCACAGATACGCAGTATTTT. The chain carries TRBV2 and TRBJ2-3; a possible D gene is TRBD2 (5 bases). This CDR3 comprises 16 residues. Trimming removed 5 bases at V and 0 bases at J, with 15 bases between. Germline CDR1 SNHLY, CDR2 FYNNEI.

This clone showed up just once. The chain carries TRBV27 and TRBJ2-7; 8 bases line up with TRBD2. V dropped 2 bases and J dropped 3; count of bases not matched to a gene: 6. The CDR3 covers 15 residues. Germline-derived CDR1 and CDR2 are MNHEY and SMNVEV (reference sequence). CDR3 sequence reads: CASSLRGAGDYEQYF. CDR3 coding DNA: TGTGCCAGCAGTTTACGGGGAGCGGGAGACTACGAGCAGTACTTC.

This chain uses TRBV19 with TRBJ2-1, with D perhaps matching TRBD1 (5 bases). The CDR3 totals 14 residues. The ends were cut back, 8 bases at V and 4 bases at J, with 15 bases in the middle. The germline V gene has CDR1 LNHDA and CDR2 SQIVND (reference sequence). CDR3 sequence: CASSSWGLYNEQFF. The CDR3 DNA follows: TGTGCCAGTTCCTCATGGGGCTTATACAATGAGCAGTTCTTC.

The chain joins TRBV11-2 to TRBJ2-1; D might be TRBD2 (5 bases). Deletions cut 2 bases from V and 6 bases from J, with 20 bases between. Germline V gene lookup returns CDR1 SGHAT and CDR2 FQNNGV. The CDR3 contains 17 residues. The CDR3 region is CASSLFEVGLAFNEQFF. As DNA, the CDR3 is TGTGCCAGCAGCTTATTTGAGGTAGGGCTAGCTTTCAATGAGCAGTTCTTC.

V and J are TRBV7-3 and TRBJ2-3, with a weak D call TRBD2 (5 bases). Germline CDR1 SGHTA, CDR2 FQGTGA. The CDR3 sequence is 17 residues long. V gave up 2 bases and J gave up 6 bases, with 21 bases separating them. The CDR3 region is CASSLGRFGSGTDTQYF. The CDR3, as DNA: TGTGCCAGCAGCTTAGGTCGTTTCGGAAGCGGAACGGATACGCAGTATTTT. Full variable domain (rest looked up from reference TRBV7-3 and TRBJ2-3): GAGVSQTPSNKVTEKGKYVELRCDPISGHTALYWYRQSLGQGPEFLIYFQGTGAADDSGLPNDRFFAVRPEGSVSTLKIQRTERGDSAVYLCASSLGRFGSGTDTQYFGPGTRLTVL.

The genes are TRBV7-9 and TRBJ1-2; 9 nucleotides agree with TRBD1. V was clipped by 5 bases and J by 1 base; unmatched bases: 14. The germline V gene encodes CDR1 SEHNR and CDR2 FQNEAQ (reference sequence). The CDR3 covers 18 residues. DNA for the CDR3: TGTGCCAGCAGCCCCGGGCTCCAACGACAGGGGGTTAACTATGGCTACACCTTC. It codes for CASSPGLQRQGVNYGYTF.

The V call is TRBV28, the J call TRBJ2-7, with D possibly TRBD1 on 5 matching bases. V was trimmed by 2 bases and J by 1 base, leaving 12 bases between them. Germline V gene data show CDR1 as MDHEN and CDR2 as SYDVKM. The CDR3 extends over 15 amino acids. This chain's CDR3 is CASSLVRELSYEQYF. The CDR3 DNA reads TGTGCCAGCAGTTTAGTCAGGGAATTGTCCTACGAGCAGTACTTC.

This chain connects TRBV6-1 to TRBJ2-2; no definite D call. The CDR3 is 13 amino acids. Per the germline V gene, CDR1 is MNHNS and CDR2 is SASEGT. V was shortened by 2 bases and J by 4 bases, with 5 bases between the two germline ends. The CDR3: CASSEIGTGELFF. CDR3 DNA sequence: TGTGCCAGCAGTGAAATCGGCACCGGGGAGCTGTTTTTT.

V and J are TRBV14 and TRBJ2-3; 10 bases align to TRBD1. The CDR3 length is 15 residues. Germline lookup yields CDR1 SGHDN and CDR2 FVKESK. V dropped 4 bases and J dropped 2; count of bases not matched to a gene: 3. CDR3 loop: CASSRDRGLTDTQYF. For the CDR3, the DNA is TGTGCCAGCAGCCGCGACAGGGGGCTCACAGATACGCAGTATTTT.

The V and J genes are TRBV27 and TRBJ2-1, with D possibly TRBD2 on 6 matching bases. V lost 5 bases and J lost 0, with 14 bases in between. The CDR3 spans 16 residues. Germline CDR1 MNHEY, CDR2 SMNVEV (reference sequence). The CDR3 region is CASSAASVSSYNEQFF. Here the CDR3 DNA reads TGTGCCAGCAGTGCGGCTAGCGTCAGCTCCTACAATGAGCAGTTCTTC.

This clone showed up just a few times. The DNA of the CDR3 is TGTGCCAGCAGCTTAACGGGAGGGGGAAAACTGTTTTTT. Encoded protein: CASSLTGGGKLFF. The V gene is TRBV28, the J gene TRBJ1-4; possible D gene TRBD1, 6 bases. CDR3 length: 13 amino acids. Trimming took 6 bases from V and 10 from J, leaving 15 bases between them. The germline CDR1 and CDR2 sequences are MDHEN and SYDVKM.

The chain combines TRBV10-1 with TRBJ2-5, with TRBD2 matching 7 bases. J lost 5 bases, V lost 4 bases, and 4 bases had no gene match. The CDR3 sequence is 13 residues long. The germline V gene has CDR1 WNHNN and CDR2 SYGVQD (reference sequence). Here the CDR3 DNA reads TGCGCCAGCAGTGTAAGCGGGGTGGAGACCCAGTACTTC. Translated, it gives CASSVSGVETQYF.